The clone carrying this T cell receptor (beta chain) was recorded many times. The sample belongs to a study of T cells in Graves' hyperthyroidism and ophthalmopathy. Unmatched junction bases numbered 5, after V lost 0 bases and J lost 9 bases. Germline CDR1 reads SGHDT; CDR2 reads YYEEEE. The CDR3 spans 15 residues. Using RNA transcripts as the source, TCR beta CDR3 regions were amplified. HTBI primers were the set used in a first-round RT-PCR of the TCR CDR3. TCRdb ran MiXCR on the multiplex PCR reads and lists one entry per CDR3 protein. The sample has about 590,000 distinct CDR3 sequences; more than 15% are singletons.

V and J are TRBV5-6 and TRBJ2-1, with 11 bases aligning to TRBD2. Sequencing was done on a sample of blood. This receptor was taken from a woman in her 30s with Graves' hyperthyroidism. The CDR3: CASSLELAGVGEQFF. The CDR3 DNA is TGTGCCAGCAGCTTGGAACTAGCGGGAGTGGGTGAGCAGTTCTTC.